Reported below is one T cell receptor (beta chain). Here immunoSEQ multiplex PCR was the method, and the copy in TCRdb shows in-frame clones only, minus some. The table shows around 80,000 clones, with about 96% occurring only once. The data were taken from a study of technical replicates of blood from several donors. V was trimmed by 5 bases and J by 2 bases, leaving 16 bases between them. The germline V gene encodes CDR1 KGHSH and CDR2 LQKENI. The CDR3 is made up of 15 amino acids. The sequence came from a human donor in good health. The J gene is TRBJ2-7, the V gene TRBV18; D is perhaps TRBD1 (6 bases). Source material: T cells isolated from PBMCs. CDR3 sequence: CASSKGPGTTYEQYF. In DNA, the CDR3 is TGTGCCAGCTCAAAGGGCCCGGGGACAACCTACGAGCAGTACTTC.